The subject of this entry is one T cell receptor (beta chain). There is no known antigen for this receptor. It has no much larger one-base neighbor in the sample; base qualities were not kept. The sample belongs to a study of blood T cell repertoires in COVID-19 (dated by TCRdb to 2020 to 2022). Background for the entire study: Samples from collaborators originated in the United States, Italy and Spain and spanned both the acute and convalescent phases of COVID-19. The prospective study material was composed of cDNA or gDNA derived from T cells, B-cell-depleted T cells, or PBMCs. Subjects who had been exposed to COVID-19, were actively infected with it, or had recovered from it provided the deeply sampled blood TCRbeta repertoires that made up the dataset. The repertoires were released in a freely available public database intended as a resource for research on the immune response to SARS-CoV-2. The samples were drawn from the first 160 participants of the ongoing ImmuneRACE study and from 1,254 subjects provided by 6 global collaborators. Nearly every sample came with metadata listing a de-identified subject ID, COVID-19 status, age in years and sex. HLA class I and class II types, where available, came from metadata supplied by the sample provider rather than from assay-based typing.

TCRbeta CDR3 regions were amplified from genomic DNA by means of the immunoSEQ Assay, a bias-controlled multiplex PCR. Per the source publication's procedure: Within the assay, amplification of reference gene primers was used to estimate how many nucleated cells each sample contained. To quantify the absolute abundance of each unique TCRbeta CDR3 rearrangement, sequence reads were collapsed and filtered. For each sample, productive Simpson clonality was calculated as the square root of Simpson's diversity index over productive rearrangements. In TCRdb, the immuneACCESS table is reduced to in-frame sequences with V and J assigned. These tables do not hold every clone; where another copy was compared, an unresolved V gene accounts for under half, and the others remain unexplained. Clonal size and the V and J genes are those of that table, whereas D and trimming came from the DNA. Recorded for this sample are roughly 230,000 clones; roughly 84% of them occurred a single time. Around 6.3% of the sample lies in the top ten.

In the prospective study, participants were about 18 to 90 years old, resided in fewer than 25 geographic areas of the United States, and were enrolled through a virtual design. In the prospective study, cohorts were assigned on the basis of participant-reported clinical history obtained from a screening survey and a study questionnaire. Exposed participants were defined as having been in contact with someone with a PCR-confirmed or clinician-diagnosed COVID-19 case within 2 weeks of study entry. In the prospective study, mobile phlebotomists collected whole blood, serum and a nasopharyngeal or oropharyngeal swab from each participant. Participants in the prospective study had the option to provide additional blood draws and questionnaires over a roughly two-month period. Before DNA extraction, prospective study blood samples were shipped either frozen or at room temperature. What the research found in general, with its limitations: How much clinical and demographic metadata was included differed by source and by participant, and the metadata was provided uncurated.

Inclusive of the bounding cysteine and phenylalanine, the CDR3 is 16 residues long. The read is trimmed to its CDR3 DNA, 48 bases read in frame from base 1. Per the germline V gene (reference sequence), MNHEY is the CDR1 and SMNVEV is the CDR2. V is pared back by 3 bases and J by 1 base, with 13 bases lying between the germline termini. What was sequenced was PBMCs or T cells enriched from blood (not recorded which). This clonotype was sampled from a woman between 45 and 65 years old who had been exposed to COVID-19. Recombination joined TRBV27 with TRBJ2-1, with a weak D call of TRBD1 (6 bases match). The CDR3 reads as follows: CASSFMGDMSYNEQFF. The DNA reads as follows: TGTGCCAGCAGTTTTATGGGGGACATGTCCTACAATGAGCAGTTCTTC.